This entry lists 10 T cell receptor beta chains sequenced from one sample in a study of control samples from healthy donors and cancer patients. Method: immunoSEQ multiplex PCR; TCRdb's copy keeps in-frame clones and lacks some. The sample yields about 73,000 clones, around 92% seen once. Sequenced: PBMCs. Receptor source: a man in his 60s with lung cancer.

The chain is built from TRBV5-1 and TRBJ2-1; 16 bases map to TRBD2. The CDR3 has 21 amino acids. The V segment lost 0 bases and the J segment 3 bases; nucleotides outside the gene matches: 12. The germline V gene has CDR1 SGHRS and CDR2 YFSETQ. The CDR3 bases are TGCGCCAGCAGCTTGGCTGTCCAGGGGACTAGCGGGGGGGCCTACTACAATGAGCAGTTCTTC. This translates into CASSLAVQGTSGGAYYNEQFF.

This chain connects TRBV5-1 to TRBJ1-2; TRBD1 matches 7 bases. After removal of 1 base from V and 4 bases from J, the junction contained 4 bases not matched to a gene. The CDR3 consists of 14 residues. Germline V gene lookup returns CDR1 SGHRS and CDR2 YFSETQ. DNA of the CDR3: TGCGCCAGCAGCTTGAGGGGGCTCCTCTATGGCTACACCTTC. Translation gives CASSLRGLLYGYTF.

This chain uses TRBV3-1 (or the pseudogene TRBV3-2) with TRBJ1-4; 10 positions agree with TRBD1. Trimming at V came to 2 bases and at J to 1 base, leaving 13 bases not matched to a gene. The CDR3 consists of 20 residues. Germline loops: CDR1 LGHDT, CDR2 YNNKEL (reference sequence). The DNA for the CDR3 is TGTGCCAGCAGCCAATGGGACAGGGGACTCCCCCGGGAAACTAATGAAAAACTGTTTTTT. Its translation is CASSQWDRGLPRETNEKLFF.

CDR3: CASTGSGALNQPQHF. CDR3 nucleotides: TGTGCCAGCACCGGTTCAGGGGCCCTCAATCAGCCCCAGCATTTT. The chain employs TRBV2 and TRBJ1-5; D might be TRBD1 (6 bases). CDR3 length equals 15 residues. Trimming cost V 7 bases and J 3 bases, with 16 bases left between them. Germline CDR1 is SNHLY and CDR2 is FYNNEI.

The genes are TRBV5-5 and TRBJ2-3; D is unclear. V lost 4 bases to trimming and J lost 5 bases, with 11 bases between them. The CDR3 is made up of 13 amino acids. The V gene's germline CDR1 is SGHKS and CDR2 YYEKEE (reference sequence). CDR3 in DNA: TGTGCCAGCAGCCTGGGTCAAGGAGATACGCAGTATTTT. This codes for CASSLGQGDTQYF.

The chain couples TRBV3-1 (or the pseudogene TRBV3-2) to TRBJ1-1; the D is unclear. The CDR3 is 14 residues long. Germline CDR1 is LGHDT and CDR2 is YNNKEL (reference sequence). Trimming took 3 bases from V and 3 from J, leaving 11 bases between them. This CDR3 reads CASSQFLVDTEAFF. The DNA for the CDR3 is TGTGCCAGCAGCCAGTTTCTAGTCGACACTGAAGCTTTCTTT.

V usage is TRBV16 and J usage is TRBJ2-3, with D hard to call. Trimming removed 2 bases from V and 1 base from J, with 4 bases in between. Germline V CDR1 and CDR2: KGHSY, FQNENV. The CDR3 is 13 amino acids. CDR3 DNA sequence: TGTGCCAGCAGCCAAGTACGCACAGATACGCAGTATTTT. Protein product: CASSQVRTDTQYF.

The rearrangement links TRBV6-5 to TRBJ2-1; 10 positions match TRBD1. Germline lookup yields CDR1 MNHEY and CDR2 SVGAGI. V lost 10 bases and J lost 8; bases outside the gene matches: 2. The CDR3 is 11 residues long. CDR3 in amino acids: CATTGGHEQFF. The DNA for the CDR3 is TGTGCCACGACAGGGGGCCATGAGCAGTTCTTC.

J is TRBJ2-7 and V is TRBV6-5, with D unresolved. Per the germline V gene, CDR1 is MNHEY and CDR2 is SVGAGI. Trimming removed 4 bases from V and 1 base from J, with 11 bases in between. The CDR3 has 14 residues. CDR3 coding DNA: TGTGCCAGCAGTTTTGGTGACACATCCTACGAGCAGTACTTC. Its translation is CASSFGDTSYEQYF.

The chain recombines TRBV9 with TRBJ1-2; D is perhaps TRBD1 (5 bases). Trimming pared 5 bases from V and 3 bases from J, leaving 20 bases between. Germline V gene lookup returns CDR1 SGDLS and CDR2 YYNGEE. The CDR3 consists of 16 residues. The CDR3 loop is CASSTRSGTLDYGYTF. CDR3 bases: TGTGCCAGCAGTACCCGCTCGGGGACCTTGGACTATGGCTACACCTTC.